Given below is one TCR beta chain in context. Its specific antigen is unknown. Reading from cysteine to phenylalanine, the CDR3 counts 14 amino acids. DNA for this receptor is not on file. Based on the germline V gene (reference sequence), the CDR1 and CDR2 sequences are MNHEY and SMNVEV. For sequencing, an Illumina HiSeq 2000 was employed. 5'RACE template switching, by which a universal primer site and unique molecular identifiers were added, was used to make TCR beta cDNA libraries. Synthesis of cDNA was primed from the TCR beta constant segment and was followed by two consecutive PCR amplification steps. The published analysis was carried out like this. MIGEC was used to demultiplex reads and group reads by UMI, and MiTCR was used to assemble and quantify clonotypes. To exclude erroneous sequences, any TCR cDNA sequence not supported by at least two reads was discarded. The tcR package was used for downstream repertoire analysis, with clonotypes matched between fractions based on CDR3 nucleotide sequence plus V segment. VDJmatch was used to annotate antigen specificity against VDJdb, with one amino acid substitution in CDR3 allowed. Following TCRdb reprocessing, every CDR3 protein sequence forms one entry, and DNA is not provided. These V and J calls rely on TCRdb rather than the paper's analysis. The sample table includes 200,000 to 300,000 distinct CDR3 sequences. The ten top clones hold more than 3.5% of the sample.

The data originate from a study of T cells expressing NK-cell markers (TCRdb year 2020). As for the study more broadly: Three sorted T-cell subsets (CD3+CD56+NKG2C+, CD3+CD56+NKG2C- and CD3+CD56-NKG2C+) from fewer than 10 donors had their TCR beta-chain repertoires profiled. Among the eight sequenced donors, seven were HCMV-seropositive and one was HCMV-seronegative. The study sequenced eight donors, all healthy volunteers chosen at random: three men and five women. The libraries were sequenced on Illumina HiSeq 2000/2500, MiSeq or NextSeq, producing 2 x 150 bp reads. The full study reports these points: For five or six donors, the dominant CD3+CD56+NKG2C+ clonotypes were among the top 10 CD8+ clonotypes and accounted for about 1.0-7.5% of CD8+ T cells. It remained unclear whether the expanded NKG2C-expressing T cell clones were specific for HCMV antigens. Those dominant clonotypes were again the most abundant among CD3+CD56-NKG2C+ cells in a few donors, at about 25-60.1%.

HCMV-specific IgG was detected in serum with a commercial ELISA kit to determine HCMV serostatus. Ficoll density gradient centrifugation was used to isolate peripheral blood mononuclear cells from blood. This TCR was sampled from a woman aged 18 to 75 in good health. Recombination connected TRBV27 to TRBJ2-4. The specimen was blood T cells: a sorted CD56 or NKG2C T cell subset, CD4+ or CD8+ T cells, or bulk PBMC T cells (not recorded which). The CDR3 sequence is CASSLSVGSDIQYF.